The source of this TCR beta chain is a study of T cell clonotyping in hematopoietic cell transplantation. Study-wide background: Recipient samples before transplant were obtained post-cytoreduction. Study-level points and caveats: Recipient TCR diversity dropped after transplant; expanded clonotypes rose from day 30 to 180. No sorting was done, leaving CD4 and CD8 contributions mixed. At the given depth, recipient repertoires were over 95% de novo clonotypes.

Time point: recipient sample about 28 days before transplant, after cytoreduction. V lost 2 bases to trimming and J lost 5 bases; unmatched junction nucleotides: 6. The CDR3 length is 14 residues. Germline CDR1 and CDR2: SGHRS and YFSETQ. Measured with immunoSEQ multiplex PCR; TCRdb has only the in-frame clones, and not every one. The repertoire holds under 30,000 clones, with about 83% as singletons. Of note for this clone: Antigen: not known.

This receptor was identified in a woman in her twenties or thirties with chronic myeloid leukemia. Some clones in this sample may be carry-over from other donors' samples. The sequenced sample was peripheral blood mononuclear cells, obtained before stem cell transplant. V usage is TRBV5-1 and J usage is TRBJ2-5; 7 nucleotides line up with TRBD2. CDR3 region: CASSFGGGEETQYF. For the CDR3, the DNA is TGCGCCAGCAGCTTCGGTGGGGGGGAGGAGACCCAGTACTTC.